Below, 28 T cell receptor beta chains from the same sample are listed, as sequenced in a study of control samples from healthy donors and cancer patients. TCRdb's table, derived via immunoSEQ multiplex PCR, lists solely in-frame clones and lacks some. This table has approximately 92,000 clones, approximately 95% appearing once. The material sequenced was blood. The receptors were sampled from a woman aged 25 to 39 in good health.

The V gene is TRBV30, the J gene TRBJ2-1, with no clear D. In germline, CDR1 is GTSNPN, CDR2 SVGIG (reference sequence). V shed 2 bases and J shed 0 bases, with 14 bases lying between them. The CDR3 runs to 16 residues. In DNA, the CDR3 is TGTGCCTGGAGTAAACATCGGCTTAGCTCCTACAATGAGCAGTTCTTC. Translating gives CAWSKHRLSSYNEQFF.

CDR3 amino acids: CASSSTGGAYGNTIYF. Written as DNA, the CDR3 is TGTGCCAGCAGCTCAACAGGGGGCGCTTATGGAAACACCATATATTTT. V gene TRBV7-9 combines with J gene TRBJ1-3, with 9 bases lining up with TRBD1. CDR1 is SEHNR and CDR2 is FQNEAQ in the germline V gene (reference sequence). V trimming: 4 bases; J trimming: 3 bases; junction bases outside the gene matches: 7. The CDR3 has 16 amino acids.

The rearrangement joins TRBV9 to TRBJ2-5; 14 nucleotides line up with TRBD2. The CDR3 spans 17 residues. The J segment lost 3 bases and the V segment lost 3 bases, leaving 7 bases of the junction unmatched. From germline, CDR1 is SGDLS and CDR2 YYNGEE. The CDR3: CASSAGTGLAGEETQYF. The CDR3 DNA sequence: TGTGCCAGCAGCGCGGGTACGGGACTAGCGGGAGAAGAGACCCAGTACTTC.

CDR3 in DNA: TGTGCCAGCAGCTTGGCCGGACGGGACTCCTACGAGCAGTACTTC. Amino acids: CASSLAGRDSYEQYF. V is TRBV11-1 and J is TRBJ2-7, with D tentatively TRBD2 (5 bases). V was trimmed by 3 bases and J by 0 bases, leaving 12 bases between them. The CDR3 is made up of 15 amino acids. Germline CDR1 and CDR2: SGHAT and FQDESV (reference sequence).

The chain couples TRBV11-2 to TRBJ2-3; D might be TRBD2 (5 bases). The CDR3 totals 13 residues. Trimming stripped 3 bases from V and 3 bases from J, with 7 bases between. Germline V gives CDR1 SGHAT, CDR2 FQNNGV. The CDR3 reads CASSFRLTDTQYF. In DNA form, the CDR3 reads TGTGCCAGCAGCTTCCGACTAACAGATACGCAGTATTTT.

CDR3 protein: CASSQGGAGANVLTF. The CDR3 DNA is TGCGCCAGCAGCCAAGGGGGGGCTGGGGCCAACGTCCTGACTTTC. The chain employs TRBV4-1 and TRBJ2-6, with D possibly matching TRBD2 (6 bases). Trimming took 1 base from V and 2 from J, leaving 6 bases between them. The CDR3 sequence is 15 residues long. Germline V gene sequence: CDR1 MGHRA, CDR2 YSYEKL.

V usage is TRBV7-9 and J usage is TRBJ1-1; D might be TRBD1 (6 bases). The ends were cut back, 4 bases at V and 11 bases at J, with 17 bases in the middle. In germline, CDR1 is SEHNR, CDR2 FQNEAQ (reference sequence). The CDR3 spans 13 residues. CDR3 sequence (DNA): TGTGCCAGCAGCTACCGGGACACTCCGGAGGCTTTCTTT. Amino acid sequence: CASSYRDTPEAFF.

The chain combines TRBV7-3 with TRBJ1-1, with D tentatively TRBD1 (6 bases). Germline V gives CDR1 SGHTA, CDR2 FQGTGA. V lost 5 bases and J 4 bases, leaving 14 bases between the germline ends. The CDR3 is made up of 14 amino acids. Here the CDR3 DNA reads TGTGCCAGCAGCGCGACAGGTCATGGCACTGAAGCTTTCTTT. Translating gives CASSATGHGTEAFF.

This rearrangement joins TRBV5-1 to TRBJ1-6; the D is unclear. The germline gives CDR1 SGHRS, CDR2 YFSETQ. V gave up 1 base and J gave up 0 bases, with 5 bases separating them. This CDR3 is 15 amino acids long. The CDR3 is CASSLRSSYNSPLHF. The CDR3 DNA reads TGCGCCAGCAGCTTGAGGAGCTCCTATAATTCACCCCTCCACTTT.

The V gene is TRBV7-9, the J gene TRBJ1-2; no clear D. The germline gives CDR1 SEHNR, CDR2 FQNEAQ (reference sequence). The V gene lost 5 bases and the J gene lost 7 bases, with 11 bases spanning the gap. The CDR3 is made up of 12 amino acids. The DNA of the CDR3 is TGTGCCAGCAGCCCCGGTCGTGTTGGCTACACCTTC. It is translated as CASSPGRVGYTF.

V and J are TRBV4-2 and TRBJ2-3; D remains unclear. The CDR3 is 14 residues long. The V end was cut by 6 bases, the J end by 3 bases, with 13 bases between. Germline-derived CDR1 and CDR2 are LGHNA and YNFKEQ. CDR3 in DNA: TGTGCCAGCAGGAGGAGTTCTGGGACAGATACGCAGTATTTT. Translating gives CASRRSSGTDTQYF.

The CDR3 sequence: CASSDRDRGYYGYTF. The CDR3 DNA is TGTGCCAGCAGCGACCGGGACAGGGGGTACTATGGCTACACCTTC. The V gene is TRBV3-1 (or the pseudogene TRBV3-2), the J gene TRBJ1-2, with 11 bases that match TRBD1. The length of the CDR3 is 15 residues. Germline loops: CDR1 LGHDT, CDR2 YNNKEL (reference sequence). After removal of 5 bases from V and 3 bases from J, the junction contained 5 bases not matched to a gene.

The rearrangement links TRBV18 to TRBJ2-7; possibly TRBD1 or TRBD2 for D (5 bases each). The CDR3 loop spans 14 amino acids. V was clipped by 3 bases and J by 4 bases, with 13 bases between them. Germline CDR1 and CDR2: KGHSH and LQKENI. CDR3 region: CASSPGDQSYEQYF. CDR3 coding DNA: TGTGCCAGCTCACCCGGGGACCAATCTTACGAGCAGTACTTC. Full variable domain (missing parts from reference TRBV18 and TRBJ2-7): NAGVMQNPRHLVRRRGQEARLRCSPMKGHSHVYWYRQLPEEGLKFMVYLQKENIIDESGMPKERFSAEFPKEGPSILRIQQVVRGDSAAYFCASSPGDQSYEQYFGPGTRLTVT.

Remarks on this clone: Other DNA sequences from this sample encode an identical CDR3 as well. The chain uses TRBV9 and TRBJ1-4, with TRBD1 as a possible D gene (6 bases). The germline gives CDR1 SGDLS, CDR2 YYNGEE. Trimming took off 0 bases at V and 8 bases at J, with 17 bases between the two ends. The CDR3 length is 16 residues. The CDR3 loop reads CASSVGSWDTPEKLFF. The CDR3 nucleotides are TGTGCCAGCAGCGTAGGGTCCTGGGACACGCCAGAAAAACTGTTTTTT.

This chain uses TRBV5-1 with TRBJ1-5, with D perhaps TRBD1 (6 bases). Germline V gives CDR1 SGHRS, CDR2 YFSETQ. V was cut by 4 bases and J by 10 bases, with 18 bases left in between. The CDR3 is made up of 14 amino acids. DNA for the CDR3: TGCGCCAGCAGCCCTGGGGACACTGAAGGACCCCAGCATTTT. Protein sequence: CASSPGDTEGPQHF.

This clone was picked up one time. The chain is built from TRBV24-1 and TRBJ2-1, with 11 bases aligning to TRBD2. The length of the CDR3 is 16 residues. Trimming at V came to 4 bases and at J to 8 bases, leaving 9 bases not matched to a gene. Germline V lookup: CDR1 KGHDR, CDR2 SFDVKD. CDR3 DNA: TGTGCCACCAGTGAAAGAACTAGCGGGAGATCCCATGAGCAGTTCTTC. Translating gives CATSERTSGRSHEQFF.

With respect to this clone: A much larger clone sits a single nucleotide away, making a read error possible. V usage is TRBV11-2 and J usage is TRBJ2-1; D call uncertain. The CDR3 runs to 11 residues. V lost 5 bases and J 4 bases, leaving 3 bases between the germline ends. Germline CDR1 reads SGHAT; CDR2 reads FQNNGV. The CDR3 sequence: CASSPYNEQFF. In DNA, the CDR3 is TGTGCCAGCAGCCCGTACAATGAGCAGTTCTTC.

The chain employs TRBV27 and TRBJ1-4; D uncertain. Trimming stripped 3 bases from V and 4 bases from J, with 12 bases between. Germline CDR1 and CDR2: MNHEY and SMNVEV (reference sequence). The CDR3 runs 15 residues. This CDR3 is CASSFHGRNNEKLFF. The CDR3 DNA is TGTGCCAGCAGTTTTCATGGCAGGAATAATGAAAAACTGTTTTTT. The complete variable domain, with remaining parts taken from reference TRBV27 and TRBJ1-4, reads EAQVTQNPRYLITVTGKKLTVTCSQNMNHEYMSWYRQDPGLGLRQIYYSMNVEVTDKGDVPEGYKVSRKEKRNFPLILESPSPNQTSLYFCASSFHGRNNEKLFFGSGTQLSVL.

This rearrangement joins TRBV14 to TRBJ1-4; 9 bases align to TRBD1. This CDR3 region has 14 residues. The V gene's germline CDR1 is SGHDN and CDR2 FVKESK. V lost 6 bases and J lost 10; bases outside the gene matches: 9. This CDR3 is CASSPGTGLAKLFF. The CDR3 DNA is TGTGCCAGCAGTCCGGGGACAGGGTTGGCAAAACTGTTTTTT.

This clone was found a few times. The rearrangement links TRBV6-5 to TRBJ1-1; TRBD1 is a possible D gene (6 bases). The ends were cut back, 6 bases at V and 1 base at J, with 12 bases in the middle. The CDR3 loop spans 14 amino acids. From germline, CDR1 is MNHEY and CDR2 SVGAGI. In DNA form, the CDR3 reads TGTGCCAGCAGACCGGGACACCAGAACACTGAAGCTTTCTTT. Protein sequence: CASRPGHQNTEAFF.

Remarks on this clone: Its ends do not fully match the called genes, so a read error is possible. This sequence joins TRBV6-1 and TRBJ2-1, with a possible D match to TRBD1 (5 bases). Germline V gives CDR1 MNHNS, CDR2 SASEGT. The CDR3 is 11 residues long. The DNA for the CDR3 is TGTGCCAGCAGTGAAGCGGAGTCACAGGTCTTC. Protein: CASSEAESQVF.

This chain joins TRBV27 and TRBJ1-1; D not certain. The V gene's germline CDR1 is MNHEY and CDR2 SMNVEV (reference sequence). The CDR3 has 13 residues. Deletions cut 4 bases from V and 3 bases from J, with 9 bases between. CDR3 bases: TGTGCCAGCAGTTCCGTAGGAGACACTGAAGCTTTCTTT. This gives the protein CASSSVGDTEAFF.

J is TRBJ1-2 and V is TRBV29-1; 8 bases are shared with TRBD1. CDR1 and CDR2 from the germline V gene are SQVTM and ANQGSEA. V shed 7 bases, J shed 14 bases, and the junction held 6 bases outside the gene matches. This CDR3 is built from 9 residues. The CDR3 loop reads CSDGTGPTF. CDR3 DNA sequence: TGCAGCGACGGGACAGGCCCTACCTTC.

The gene calls are TRBV5-1 and TRBJ1-3; possibly TRBD1 for D (6 bases). From germline, CDR1 is SGHRS and CDR2 YFSETQ. With 3 bases removed from V and 0 bases from J, the gap between germline ends came to 25 bases. The CDR3 spans 20 residues. The CDR3 is CASSSTKGGGLLSSGNTIYF. DNA of the CDR3: TGCGCCAGCAGCTCAACCAAGGGGGGCGGACTACTAAGCTCTGGAAACACCATATATTTT.

The chain couples TRBV7-2 to TRBJ1-1; no reliable D call. Per the germline V gene, CDR1 is SGHTA and CDR2 is FQGNSA. Trimming left V 3 bases short and J 4 bases short, with 9 bases between. This CDR3 contains 13 residues. CDR3 coding DNA: TGTGCCAGCAGCTTTACTAAGAGCACTGAAGCTTTCTTT. Translating it yields CASSFTKSTEAFF. Full variable domain (outside the CDR3, taken from reference TRBV7-2 and TRBJ1-1): GAGVSQSPSNKVTEKGKDVELRCDPISGHTALYWYRQSLGQGLEFLIYFQGNSAPDKSGLPSDRFSAERTGGSVSTLTIQRTQQEDSAVYLCASSFTKSTEAFFGQGTRLTVV.

The chain is built from TRBV19 and TRBJ2-7; 7 nucleotides match TRBD2. The CDR3 runs 17 residues. Germline assignment: CDR1 LNHDA and CDR2 SQIVND (reference sequence). Germline trimming cut 0 bases from V and 0 bases from J; bases unmatched to any gene: 8. The CDR3: CASSIDLGSGSSYEQYF. The CDR3 DNA reads as TGTGCCAGTAGTATAGATCTGGGTAGCGGGTCCTCCTACGAGCAGTACTTC.

This clone has a single count. The chain combines TRBV5-8 with TRBJ1-5; D might be TRBD1 (5 bases). The V gene's germline CDR1 is SGHTS and CDR2 YDEGEE. This CDR3 has 16 amino acids. Trimming left V 5 bases short and J 2 bases short, with 17 bases between. CDR3 DNA sequence: TGTGCCAGCAGTCTGTCCCAGGGTCGGGGCAATCAGCCCCAGCATTTT. Its translation is CASSLSQGRGNQPQHF.

The V call is TRBV11-3, the J call TRBJ1-6; 12 bases align to TRBD1. The V segment lost 4 bases and the J segment 9 bases; nucleotides outside the gene matches: 1. Germline lookup yields CDR1 SGHNT and CDR2 YENEEA. The CDR3 has 14 residues. The CDR3 here is CASSSGQGASPLHF. The CDR3 nucleotides read TGTGCCAGCAGCTCGGGACAGGGGGCTTCACCCCTCCACTTT.